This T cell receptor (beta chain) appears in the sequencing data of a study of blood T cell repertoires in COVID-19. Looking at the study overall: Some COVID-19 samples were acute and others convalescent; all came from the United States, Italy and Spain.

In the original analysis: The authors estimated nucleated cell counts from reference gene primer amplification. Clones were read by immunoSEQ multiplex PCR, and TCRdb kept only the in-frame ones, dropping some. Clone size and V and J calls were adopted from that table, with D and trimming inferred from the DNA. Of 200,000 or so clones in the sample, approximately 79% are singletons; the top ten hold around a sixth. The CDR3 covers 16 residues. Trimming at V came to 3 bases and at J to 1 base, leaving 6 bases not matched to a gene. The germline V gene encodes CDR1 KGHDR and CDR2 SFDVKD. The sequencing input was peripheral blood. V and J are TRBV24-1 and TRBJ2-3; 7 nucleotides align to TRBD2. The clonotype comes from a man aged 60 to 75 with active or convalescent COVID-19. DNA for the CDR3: TGTGCCACCAGTGATCCGTCCCGGGGGGGCACAGATACGCAGTATTTT. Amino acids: CATSDPSRGGTDTQYF.